A selection of T cell receptor beta chains follows, all from one sample in a study of OX40 agonist ivuxolimab in advanced cancers. Produced via immunoSEQ multiplex PCR; TCRdb's table is partial and in-frame only. The table has about 84,000 clones, over 85% seen once. Sequencing used CD4+ or CD8+ T cells sorted from blood, obtained in a trial of the OX40 agonist ivuxolimab. These receptors came from an adult with an advanced solid tumor such as melanoma, head and neck, liver or kidney cancer. Each CDR3 is given with its conserved first and last residue. A D gene is named only where the DNA matches it firmly. Expanded clones are given a class, and other clones once, few, many or no size at all.

j_call clone_size d_call v_call cdr3_aa cdr3_nt
TRBJ2-3 . . TRBV5-1 CASSLAGIAEYTDTQYF TGCGCCAGCAGCTTGGCAGGTATAGCGGAATACACAGATACGCAGTATTTT
TRBJ2-5 . TRBD1 TRBV13 CASSLNVGQPETQYF TGTGCCAGCAGCTTAAACGTGGGACAGCCAGAGACCCAGTACTTC
TRBJ1-1 once . TRBV28 CASSAYTGSTEAFF TGTGCCAGCAGTGCTTACACAGGGTCCACTGAAGCTTTCTTT
TRBJ2-7 . . TRBV27 CASSRAGRGIYEQYF TGTGCCAGCAGCCGAGCGGGGAGGGGGATCTACGAGCAGTACTTC
TRBJ1-5 medium-sized . TRBV4-1 CASSQEAGNNQPQHF TGCGCCAGCAGCCAAGAAGCAGGAAATAATCAGCCCCAGCATTTT
TRBJ1-1 . . TRBV5-4 CASSPVGSNTEAFF TGTGCCAGCAGCCCCGTGGGGTCGAACACTGAAGCTTTCTTT
TRBJ2-7 . . TRBV9 CASSVERGPSGEQYF TGTGCCAGCAGCGTAGAACGGGGGCCTTCAGGAGAGCAGTACTTC
TRBJ1-1 . . TRBV28 CASTPPGLGAEAFF TGTGCCAGCACCCCCCCGGGCCTAGGAGCTGAAGCTTTCTTT
TRBJ2-7 . . TRBV6-5 CASTPFLSSYEQYF TGTGCCAGCACCCCCTTCTTGTCCTCCTACGAGCAGTACTTC
TRBJ2-3 . TRBD2 TRBV4-1 CASSQDPAGGLTDTQYF TGCGCCAGCAGCCAAGATCCAGCGGGAGGGCTTACAGATACGCAGTATTTT
TRBJ2-4 . . TRBV5-3 CARSLRPPTGTKNIQYF TGTGCCAGAAGCTTGCGTCCTCCTACAGGGACCAAAAACATTCAGTACTTC
TRBJ2-7 . . TRBV11-3 CASSFNHPGKQYF TGTGCCAGCAGCTTTAACCATCCCGGGAAGCAGTACTTC
TRBJ2-7 . . TRBV11-3 CASSLNRVHEQYF TGTGCCAGCAGCTTAAACAGGGTCCACGAGCAGTACTTC
TRBJ2-3 . . TRBV7-9 CASSLEGGIDTQYF TGTGCCAGCAGCTTAGAGGGGGGGATAGATACGCAGTATTTT
TRBJ1-1 . . TRBV28 CASEGTFKKGAEAFF TGTGCCAGCGAGGGGACGTTCAAGAAAGGGGCTGAAGCTTTCTTT
TRBJ1-5 . . TRBV27 CASSLSPAGNQPQHF TGTGCCAGCAGTTTATCACCCGCGGGCAATCAGCCCCAGCATTTT
TRBJ2-4 . . TRBV11-1 CASSLLGGVNIQYF TGTGCCAGCAGCTTACTAGGGGGTGTAAACATTCAGTACTTC
TRBJ2-1 . TRBD2 TRBV9 CASSPIGLAGDAGNEQFF TGTGCCAGCAGCCCCATCGGACTAGCGGGAGATGCGGGCAATGAGCAGTTCTTC
TRBJ2-2 . . TRBV7-9 CASSFPGLTYTGELFF TGTGCCAGCAGCTTCCCGGGACTGACCTACACCGGGGAGCTGTTTTTT
TRBJ1-1 . TRBD1 TRBV2 CASRRTGGTLGTEAFF TGTGCCAGCCGGAGGACAGGGGGGACCCTCGGGACTGAAGCTTTCTTT
TRBJ2-2 . TRBD2 TRBV9 CASSVEPLAGATGELFF TGTGCCAGCAGCGTAGAACCGCTAGCGGGAGCAACCGGGGAGCTGTTTTTT
TRBJ2-1 . TRBD2 TRBV7-9 CASSSANPEREGYNEQFF TGTGCCAGCAGCTCAGCGAACCCTGAGCGGGAGGGCTACAATGAGCAGTTCTTC
TRBJ2-3 . . TRBV7-9 CASSLAWDILHTQYF TGTGCCAGCAGCTTAGCGTGGGATATTCTGCATACGCAGTATTTT
TRBJ1-1 . . TRBV9 CASSVGEGGGTEAFF TGTGCCAGCAGCGTAGGAGAGGGTGGTGGTACTGAAGCTTTCTTT
TRBJ2-7 . . TRBV7-9 CASSPLGYEQYF TGTGCCAGCAGCCCCCTGGGGTACGAGCAGTACTTC
TRBJ1-2 . TRBD1 TRBV9 CASSVMTPRDRGPPYGYTF TGTGCCAGCAGCGTCATGACCCCAAGGGACAGGGGGCCTCCTTATGGCTACACCTTC
TRBJ2-4 . . TRBV7-9 CASSLALGRFKNIQYF TGTGCCAGCAGCTTAGCGCTGGGGCGGTTTAAAAACATTCAGTACTTC
TRBJ2-2 . TRBD1 TRBV11-2 CASSLSGGSTGELFF TGTGCCAGCAGCTTGTCAGGGGGATCGACCGGGGAGCTGTTTTTT
TRBJ2-3 once . TRBV11-2 CASSTSGNTDTQYF TGTGCCAGCAGCACGAGCGGAAACACAGATACGCAGTATTTT
TRBJ2-7 . TRBD2 TRBV2 CASSIWTSGRDSYEQYF TGTGCCAGCAGTATTTGGACTAGCGGGAGGGACTCCTACGAGCAGTACTTC
TRBJ2-3 . TRBD2 TRBV7-6 CASSSAGTSGTLLAQYF TGTGCCAGCAGCTCGGCGGGGACTAGCGGGACTTTGCTGGCGCAGTATTTT
TRBJ1-5 . . TRBV6-4 CASSDRQGDYSNQPQHF TGTGCCAGCAGTGACCGGCAGGGAGATTATAGCAATCAGCCCCAGCATTTT
TRBJ2-1 . . TRBV7-2 CASSPMGGSAYNEQFF TGTGCCAGCAGCCCAATGGGTGGGAGCGCCTACAATGAGCAGTTCTTC